Listed below are T cell receptor beta chains from one sample, sequenced in a study of cytomegalovirus exposure and HLA in healthy donors. Some clones are missing from TCRdb's copy, which holds only in-frame ones; the method was immunoSEQ multiplex PCR. The repertoire holds 150,000 to 200,000 clones, with 65% to 85% as singletons. The sequenced sample consisted of PBMCs. These receptors were collected from a male donor in good health and CMV-seropositive. The CDR3 runs from the conserved cysteine through the conserved F or W. Fields, in order: J gene, clone size, D gene, V gene, CDR3 DNA, CDR3 protein. A D gene is named only where the DNA matches it firmly. Some rows have no size entry. The others give once, few or many, or a class for an expanded clone.

j_call: TRBJ2-2; clone_size: once; d_call: TRBD2; v_call: TRBV7-9; cdr3_nt: TGTGCCAGCAGCTGGGGAGGGCCGCGCACCGGGGAGCTGTTTTTT; cdr3_aa: CASSWGGPRTGELFF
j_call: TRBJ2-4; clone_size: once; d_call: TRBD1; v_call: TRBV19; cdr3_nt: TGTGCCAGTAGTATCAGGACAGGGCATGGAAACATTCAGTACTTC; cdr3_aa: CASSIRTGHGNIQYF
j_call: TRBJ2-3; clone_size: once; d_call: .; v_call: TRBV5-4; cdr3_nt: TGTGCCAGCAGCTCCCTTACAGATACGCAGTATTTT; cdr3_aa: CASSSLTDTQYF
j_call: TRBJ1-5; clone_size: once; d_call: .; v_call: TRBV4-2; cdr3_nt: TGTGCCAGCAGCCAAGACGAGGGGGTAAATCAGCCCCAGCATTTT; cdr3_aa: CASSQDEGVNQPQHF
j_call: TRBJ2-3; clone_size: .; d_call: .; v_call: TRBV7-3; cdr3_nt: TGTGCCAGCAGCTTTACAGGGTCAGATACGCAGTATTTT; cdr3_aa: CASSFTGSDTQYF
j_call: TRBJ2-1; clone_size: .; d_call: TRBD2; v_call: TRBV11-3; cdr3_nt: TGTGCCAGCAGCTTAGAGGGGGGGGTAGGGGAGCAGTTCTTC; cdr3_aa: CASSLEGGVGEQFF
j_call: TRBJ2-7; clone_size: .; d_call: TRBD2; v_call: TRBV6-1; cdr3_nt: TGTGCCAGCAGTGTTTCTAGCGGGAGGGCCGAAGAGCAGTACTTC; cdr3_aa: CASSVSSGRAEEQYF
j_call: TRBJ2-2; clone_size: few; d_call: .; v_call: TRBV15; cdr3_nt: TGTGCCACCAGCAGAGATTTCAGGACACAGGAGCTGTTTTTT; cdr3_aa: CATSRDFRTQELFF
j_call: TRBJ2-7; clone_size: .; d_call: TRBD1; v_call: TRBV6-5; cdr3_nt: TGTGCCAGCAGTTACCAGTTCGACAGGGGCGAGCAGTACTTC; cdr3_aa: CASSYQFDRGEQYF
j_call: TRBJ2-5; clone_size: .; d_call: TRBD2; v_call: TRBV19; cdr3_nt: TGTGCCAGTAGTATTACGGGAGGGACCGGAGAGCAGTACTTC; cdr3_aa: CASSITGGTGEQYF
j_call: TRBJ2-1; clone_size: .; d_call: TRBD2; v_call: TRBV4-3; cdr3_nt: TGCGCCAGCAGCCGGAACCTAGCGGGAGGGGGTAATGAGCAGTTCTTC; cdr3_aa: CASSRNLAGGGNEQFF
j_call: TRBJ2-3; clone_size: .; d_call: TRBD1; v_call: TRBV6-5; cdr3_nt: TGTGCCAGCAGTTTCGAGACAGGGACAGGCACAGATACGCAGTATTTT; cdr3_aa: CASSFETGTGTDTQYF
j_call: TRBJ2-1; clone_size: .; d_call: .; v_call: TRBV12-5; cdr3_nt: TGTGCTAGTGCCCCAGGGCTAAGTGCCTACAATGAGCAGTTCTTC; cdr3_aa: CASAPGLSAYNEQFF
j_call: TRBJ1-2; clone_size: .; d_call: .; v_call: TRBV4-3; cdr3_nt: TGCGCCAGCAGCCAAGGATCAGCTGCAGGGGGCTACACCTTC; cdr3_aa: CASSQGSAAGGYTF
j_call: TRBJ1-2; clone_size: .; d_call: TRBD1; v_call: TRBV10-3; cdr3_nt: TGTGCCATCAGGGAAAGGGACAGGGTCTATGGCTACACCTTC; cdr3_aa: CAIRERDRVYGYTF